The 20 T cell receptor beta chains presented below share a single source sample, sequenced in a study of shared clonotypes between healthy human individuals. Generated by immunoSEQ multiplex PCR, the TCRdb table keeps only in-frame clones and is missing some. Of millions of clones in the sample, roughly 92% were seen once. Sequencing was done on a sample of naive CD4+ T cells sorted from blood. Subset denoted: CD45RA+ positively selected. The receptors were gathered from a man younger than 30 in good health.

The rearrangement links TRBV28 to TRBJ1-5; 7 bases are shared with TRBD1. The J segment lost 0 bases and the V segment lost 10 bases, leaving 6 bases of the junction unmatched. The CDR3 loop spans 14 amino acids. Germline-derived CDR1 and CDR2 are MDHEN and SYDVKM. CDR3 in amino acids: CATVQGNSNQPQHF. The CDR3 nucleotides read TGTGCCACCGTACAGGGGAATAGCAATCAGCCCCAGCATTTT.

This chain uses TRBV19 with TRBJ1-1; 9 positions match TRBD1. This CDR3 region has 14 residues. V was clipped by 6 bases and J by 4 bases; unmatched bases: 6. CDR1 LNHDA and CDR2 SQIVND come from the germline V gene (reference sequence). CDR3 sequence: CASSGQGLSTEAFF. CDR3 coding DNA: TGTGCCAGTAGCGGACAGGGGTTGAGCACTGAAGCTTTCTTT. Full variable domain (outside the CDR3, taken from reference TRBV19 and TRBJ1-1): DGGITQSPKYLFRKEGQNVTLSCEQNLNHDAMYWYRQDPGQGLRLIYYSQIVNDFQKGDIAEGYSVSREKKESFPLTVTSAQKNPTAFYLCASSGQGLSTEAFFGQGTRLTVV.

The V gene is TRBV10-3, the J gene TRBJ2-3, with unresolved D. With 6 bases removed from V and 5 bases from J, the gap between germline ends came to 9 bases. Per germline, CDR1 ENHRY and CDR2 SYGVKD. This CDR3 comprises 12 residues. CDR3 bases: TGTGCCATCAGCGGCGATCTAGATACGCAGTATTTT. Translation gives CAISGDLDTQYF.

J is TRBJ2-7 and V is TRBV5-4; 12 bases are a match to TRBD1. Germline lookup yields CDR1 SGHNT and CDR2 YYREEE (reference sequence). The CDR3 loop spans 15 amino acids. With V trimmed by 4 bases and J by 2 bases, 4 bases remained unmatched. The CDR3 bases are TGTGCCAGCAGCGGGACAGGGGGCATCCCCTACGAGCAGTACTTC. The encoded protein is CASSGTGGIPYEQYF.

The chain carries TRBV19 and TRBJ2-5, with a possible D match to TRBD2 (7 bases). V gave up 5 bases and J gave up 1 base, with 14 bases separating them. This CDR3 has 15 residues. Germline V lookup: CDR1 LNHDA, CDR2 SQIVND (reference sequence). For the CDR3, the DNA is TGTGCCAGTAGTCCCGTGGGGGGGGCCCAAGAGACCCAGTACTTC. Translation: CASSPVGGAQETQYF. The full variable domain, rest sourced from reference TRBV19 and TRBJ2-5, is DGGITQSPKYLFRKEGQNVTLSCEQNLNHDAMYWYRQDPGQGLRLIYYSQIVNDFQKGDIAEGYSVSREKKESFPLTVTSAQKNPTAFYLCASSPVGGAQETQYFGPGTRLLVL.

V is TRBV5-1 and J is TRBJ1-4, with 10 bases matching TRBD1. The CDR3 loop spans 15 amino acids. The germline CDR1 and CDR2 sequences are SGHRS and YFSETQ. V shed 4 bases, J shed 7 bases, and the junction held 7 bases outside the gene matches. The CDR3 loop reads CASSRTGGLSEKLFF. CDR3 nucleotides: TGCGCCAGCAGCAGGACAGGGGGGTTGAGTGAAAAACTGTTTTTT.

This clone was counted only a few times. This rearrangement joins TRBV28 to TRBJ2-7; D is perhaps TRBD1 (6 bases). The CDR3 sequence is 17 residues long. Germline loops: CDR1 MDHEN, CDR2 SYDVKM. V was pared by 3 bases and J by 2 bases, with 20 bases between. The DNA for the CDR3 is TGTGCCAGCAGTTTGACACAGGGTAGGGCTTGGACCTACGAGCAGTACTTC. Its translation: CASSLTQGRAWTYEQYF.

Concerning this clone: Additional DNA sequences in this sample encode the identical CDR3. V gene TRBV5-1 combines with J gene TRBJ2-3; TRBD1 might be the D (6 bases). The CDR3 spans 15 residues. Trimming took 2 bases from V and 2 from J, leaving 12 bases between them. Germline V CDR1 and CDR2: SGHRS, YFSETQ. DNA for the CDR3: TGCGCCAGCAGCTTAGGCCAGGGGTTCACAGATACGCAGTATTTT. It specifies CASSLGQGFTDTQYF.

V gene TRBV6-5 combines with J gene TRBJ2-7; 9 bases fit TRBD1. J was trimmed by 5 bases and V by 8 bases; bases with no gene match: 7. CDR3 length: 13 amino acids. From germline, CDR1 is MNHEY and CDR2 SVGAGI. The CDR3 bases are TGTGCCAGCTGGACAGGGGTCACGAACGAGCAGTACTTC. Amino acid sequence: CASWTGVTNEQYF.

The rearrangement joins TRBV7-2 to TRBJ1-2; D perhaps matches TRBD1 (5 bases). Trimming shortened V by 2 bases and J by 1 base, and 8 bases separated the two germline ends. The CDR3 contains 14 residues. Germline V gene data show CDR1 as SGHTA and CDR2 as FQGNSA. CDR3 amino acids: CASSLTGLNYGYTF. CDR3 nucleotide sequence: TGTGCCAGCAGCTTAACAGGACTTAACTATGGCTACACCTTC.

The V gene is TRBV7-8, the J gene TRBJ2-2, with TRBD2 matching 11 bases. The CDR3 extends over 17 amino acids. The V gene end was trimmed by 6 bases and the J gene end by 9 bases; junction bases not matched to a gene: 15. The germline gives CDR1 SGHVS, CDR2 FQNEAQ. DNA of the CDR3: TGTGCCAGCAGTTTCGTCTTTAGCGGGGGGGCCCGCAGGGAGCTGTTTTTT. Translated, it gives CASSFVFSGGARRELFF.

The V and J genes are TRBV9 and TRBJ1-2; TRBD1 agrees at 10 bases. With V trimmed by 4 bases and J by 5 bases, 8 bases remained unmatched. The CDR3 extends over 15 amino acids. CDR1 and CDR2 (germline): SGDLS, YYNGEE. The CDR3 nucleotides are TGTGCCAGCAGCTTTGGGACAGGGGAAGAGTATGGCTACACCTTC. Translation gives CASSFGTGEEYGYTF.

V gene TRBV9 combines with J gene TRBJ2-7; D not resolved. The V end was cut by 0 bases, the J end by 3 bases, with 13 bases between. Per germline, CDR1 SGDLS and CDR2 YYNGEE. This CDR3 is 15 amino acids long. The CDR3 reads CASSVGPYTSYEQYF. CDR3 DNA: TGTGCCAGCAGCGTAGGGCCCTACACCAGCTACGAGCAGTACTTC.

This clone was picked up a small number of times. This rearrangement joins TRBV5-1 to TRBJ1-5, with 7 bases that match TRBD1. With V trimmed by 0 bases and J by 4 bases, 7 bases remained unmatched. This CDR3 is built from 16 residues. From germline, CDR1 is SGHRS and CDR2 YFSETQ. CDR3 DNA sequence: TGCGCCAGCAGCTTGGGTTCCGGGACAGAAAATCAGCCCCAGCATTTT. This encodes CASSLGSGTENQPQHF. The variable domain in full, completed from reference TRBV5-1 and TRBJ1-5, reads KAGVTQTPRYLIKTRGQQVTLSCSPISGHRSVSWYQQTPGQGLQFLFEYFSETQRNKGNFPGRFSGRQFSNSRSEMNVSTLELGDSALYLCASSLGSGTENQPQHFGDGTRLSIL.

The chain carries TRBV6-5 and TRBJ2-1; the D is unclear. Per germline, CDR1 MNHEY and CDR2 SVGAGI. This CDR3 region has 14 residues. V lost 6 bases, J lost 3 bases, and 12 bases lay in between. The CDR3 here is CASSPERSYNEQFF. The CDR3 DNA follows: TGTGCCAGCAGCCCTGAGCGCAGCTACAATGAGCAGTTCTTC.

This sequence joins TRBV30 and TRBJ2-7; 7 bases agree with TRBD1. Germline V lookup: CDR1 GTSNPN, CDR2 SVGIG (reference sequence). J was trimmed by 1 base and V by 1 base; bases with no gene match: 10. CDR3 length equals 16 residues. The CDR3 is CAWSADRQGRSYEQYF. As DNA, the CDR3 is TGTGCCTGGAGTGCCGATCGACAGGGAAGATCCTACGAGCAGTACTTC.

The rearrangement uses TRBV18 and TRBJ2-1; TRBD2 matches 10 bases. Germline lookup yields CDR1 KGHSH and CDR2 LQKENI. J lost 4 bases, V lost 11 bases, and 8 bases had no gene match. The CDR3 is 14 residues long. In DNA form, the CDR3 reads TGTGCCTGCCAATTGACTAGCGGGTACAATGAGCAGTTCTTC. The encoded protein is CACQLTSGYNEQFF.

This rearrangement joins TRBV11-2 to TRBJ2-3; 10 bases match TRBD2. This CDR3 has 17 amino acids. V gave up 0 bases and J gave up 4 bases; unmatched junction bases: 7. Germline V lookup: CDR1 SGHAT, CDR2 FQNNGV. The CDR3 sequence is CASSLDLLAGRADTQYF. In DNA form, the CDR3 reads TGTGCCAGCAGCTTAGACCTACTAGCGGGGCGGGCAGATACGCAGTATTTT. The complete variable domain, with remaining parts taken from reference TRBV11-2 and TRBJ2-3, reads EAGVAQSPRYKIIEKRQSVAFWCNPISGHATLYWYQQILGQGPKLLIQFQNNGVVDDSQLPKDRFSAERLKGVDSTLKIQPAKLEDSAVYLCASSLDLLAGRADTQYFGPGTRLTVL.

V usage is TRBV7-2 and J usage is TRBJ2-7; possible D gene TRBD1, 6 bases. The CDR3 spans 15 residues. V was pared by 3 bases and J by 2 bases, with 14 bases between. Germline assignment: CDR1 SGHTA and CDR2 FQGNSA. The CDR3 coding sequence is TGTGCCAGCAGCTTTCATCCACAGGGCCCCTACGAGCAGTACTTC. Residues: CASSFHPQGPYEQYF.

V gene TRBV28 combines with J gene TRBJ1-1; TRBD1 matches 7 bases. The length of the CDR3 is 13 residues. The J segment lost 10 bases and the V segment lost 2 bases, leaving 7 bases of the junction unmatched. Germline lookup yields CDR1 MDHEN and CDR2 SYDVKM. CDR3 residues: CASSLKGAPLAFF. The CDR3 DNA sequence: TGTGCCAGCAGTTTAAAGGGGGCTCCGCTAGCTTTCTTT.